What follows are 20 T cell receptor beta chains derived from one specimen sequenced in a study of somatic mutations in cytotoxic T cells in rheumatoid arthritis. Method: immunoSEQ multiplex PCR; TCRdb's copy keeps in-frame clones and lacks some. This table has under 30,000 clones, 70% to 85% appearing once. The material sequenced was CD8+ T cells sorted from blood. Source of these receptors: a woman aged 18-30 years in good health.

This clone was seen a handful of times. The CDR3 DNA is TGCGCCAGCAGTATCAACAACCTCCAAAGGGCGGAAACCGAAGCTTTCTTT. This translates into CASSINNLQRAETEAFF. The rearrangement joins TRBV4-1 to TRBJ1-1, with D unclear. V was cut by 6 bases and J by 8 bases, with 28 bases left in between. Per germline, CDR1 MGHRA and CDR2 YSYEKL. The CDR3 has 17 amino acids.

The rearrangement links TRBV29-1 to TRBJ2-2; D unresolved. CDR3 length: 12 residues. The germline V gene has CDR1 SQVTM and CDR2 ANQGSEA. Between the trimmed V and J ends, which lost 5 bases and 1 base, there was a span of 5 bases. The CDR3 DNA follows: TGCAGCGTTCCAGGGAACACCGGGGAGCTGTTTTTT. It encodes CSVPGNTGELFF.

The chain recombines TRBV29-1 with TRBJ2-3, with D perhaps matching TRBD2 (6 bases). CDR3 length equals 14 residues. Germline loops: CDR1 SQVTM, CDR2 ANQGSEA. V was cut by 0 bases and J by 2 bases, with 9 bases left in between. The chain's CDR3 is CSVEEGGSTDTQYF. DNA of the CDR3: TGCAGCGTTGAAGAGGGAGGATCCACAGATACGCAGTATTTT.

J is TRBJ2-3 and V is TRBV2; TRBD2 matches at 13 bases. CDR1 and CDR2 from the germline V gene are SNHLY and FYNNEI. V gave up 6 bases and J gave up 3 bases; unmatched junction bases: 6. The CDR3 consists of 16 residues. This CDR3 is CASSSTSGGGTDTQYF. CDR3 nucleotides: TGTGCCAGCAGCTCTACTAGCGGGGGGGGTACAGATACGCAGTATTTT.

This chain uses TRBV5-1 with TRBJ2-5, with 14 bases identical to TRBD2. The germline CDR1 and CDR2 sequences are SGHRS and YFSETQ. The CDR3 spans 18 residues. The V gene end was trimmed by 3 bases and the J gene end by 4 bases; junction bases not matched to a gene: 11. CDR3 sequence: CASSSGLAGGVGRETQYF. The CDR3 region has the DNA TGCGCCAGCAGCTCCGGACTAGCGGGAGGAGTTGGGAGAGAGACCCAGTACTTC.

This clone was seen a single time. J is TRBJ2-1 and V is TRBV27; TRBD1 is a possible D gene (6 bases). Germline V gene data show CDR1 as MNHEY and CDR2 as SMNVEV (reference sequence). The CDR3 covers 16 residues. The V end was cut by 10 bases, the J end by 2 bases, with 21 bases between. CDR3 protein: CAIRLMGAGAYNEQFF. The DNA for the CDR3 is TGTGCCATCCGGCTTATGGGGGCCGGGGCCTACAATGAGCAGTTCTTC.

This chain links TRBV27 with TRBJ2-2; no definite D call. CDR3 length equals 17 residues. Germline CDR1 reads MNHEY; CDR2 reads SMNVEV (reference sequence). Deletions cut 5 bases from V and 0 bases from J, with 16 bases between. The CDR3 here is CASSPLWSNPNTGELFF. In nucleotides, the CDR3 is TGTGCCAGCAGTCCTCTGTGGTCGAATCCGAACACCGGGGAGCTGTTTTTT.

J is TRBJ2-2 and V is TRBV19, with 7 bases fitting TRBD2. After removal of 5 bases from V and 3 bases from J, the junction contained 9 bases not matched to a gene. From germline, CDR1 is LNHDA and CDR2 SQIVND (reference sequence). This CDR3 spans 16 amino acids. CDR3 bases: TGTGCCAGTAGTCCTGTAGCGGGTGTTTACACCGGGGAGCTGTTTTTT. It specifies CASSPVAGVYTGELFF.

This chain joins TRBV28 and TRBJ1-1, with 9 bases that match TRBD1. Germline V gene data show CDR1 as MDHEN and CDR2 as SYDVKM. V shed 5 bases, J shed 4 bases, and the junction held 8 bases outside the gene matches. The CDR3 contains 15 residues. CDR3 in DNA: TGTGCCAGCAGTGTAAACAGGGGGCGCGGCACTGAAGCTTTCTTT. Translation: CASSVNRGRGTEAFF.

The genes are TRBV6-1 and TRBJ1-1; TRBD1 matches 7 bases. The trim removed 10 bases at V and 6 bases at J, leaving 5 bases unmatched. The CDR3 spans 11 residues. CDR1 is MNHNS and CDR2 is SASEGT in the germline V gene. The DNA of the CDR3 is TGTGCCACCGAGGGGGCCGCTGAAGCTTTCTTT. As protein: CATEGAAEAFF.

The chain links TRBV6-5 to TRBJ2-1, with 8 positions matching TRBD1. CDR3 length: 14 residues. Germline lookup yields CDR1 MNHEY and CDR2 SVGAGI. V lost 0 bases, J lost 15 bases, and 10 bases stayed unmatched. The CDR3 loop is CASSYSSGQVFRFF. CDR3 sequence (DNA): TGTGCCAGCAGTTACTCCTCGGGACAGGTATTTCGGTTCTTC.

The chain links TRBV28 to TRBJ1-3; perhaps TRBD1 as D (5 bases). This CDR3 region has 14 residues. Germline CDR1 reads MDHEN; CDR2 reads SYDVKM. Trimming took off 3 bases at V and 3 bases at J, with 9 bases between the two ends. The CDR3 DNA sequence: TGTGCCAGCAGTTTCGCGGGGGTTGGAAACACCATATATTTT. Translated, it gives CASSFAGVGNTIYF.

This clone was seen more than once but under ten times. V gene TRBV6-1 combines with J gene TRBJ2-4; 7 nucleotides line up with TRBD2. V shed 6 bases, J shed 7 bases, and the junction held 0 bases outside the gene matches. CDR1 and CDR2 (germline): MNHNS, SASEGT. The CDR3 contains 11 residues. CDR3 coding DNA: TGTGCCAGCAGGGGGGGGAACATTCAGTACTTC. Its protein is CASRGGNIQYF.

The J gene is TRBJ2-3, the V gene TRBV28; D remains ambiguous. V was trimmed by 2 bases and J by 7 bases, leaving 7 bases between them. The CDR3 runs 12 residues. Looked up from germline, CDR1 is MDHEN and CDR2 is SYDVKM. For the CDR3, the DNA is TGTGCCAGCAGTTTAGTTGACTATACGCAGTATTTT. Translation gives CASSLVDYTQYF.

A few counts support this clone. The V gene is TRBV7-9, the J gene TRBJ1-1; possibly TRBD1 for D (5 bases). The V gene's germline CDR1 is SEHNR and CDR2 FQNEAQ (reference sequence). Trimming stripped 2 bases from V and 1 base from J, with 14 bases between. This CDR3 is built from 16 residues. The CDR3 spells CASSLTPVGENTEAFF. Written as DNA, the CDR3 is TGTGCCAGCAGCTTAACCCCGGTGGGGGAGAACACTGAAGCTTTCTTT. The entire variable domain, with the rest obtained from reference TRBV7-9 and TRBJ1-1, is as follows: DTGVSQNPRHKITKRGQNVTFRCDPISEHNRLYWYRQTLGQGPEFLTYFQNEAQLEKSRLLSDRFSAERPKGSFSTLEIQRTEQGDSAMYLCASSLTPVGENTEAFFGQGTRLTVV.

V is TRBV7-9 and J is TRBJ1-5, with 10 bases lining up with TRBD1. From germline, CDR1 is SEHNR and CDR2 FQNEAQ (reference sequence). The length of the CDR3 is 15 residues. V was pared by 5 bases and J by 7 bases, with 8 bases of the junction left unmatched. Written as DNA, the CDR3 is TGTGCCAGCAGCCAAGGCCGGGACAGGGGACAGCCCCAGCATTTT. This codes for CASSQGRDRGQPQHF.

This clone occurred once. The rearrangement uses TRBV5-1 and TRBJ2-2; TRBD1 aligns across 7 bases. Losses at the gene ends were 4 bases for V and 1 base for J; bases not matched to a gene: 4. Per the germline V gene, CDR1 is SGHRS and CDR2 is YFSETQ. The CDR3 has 15 residues. CDR3 loop: CASSPGTENTGELFF. DNA for the CDR3: TGCGCCAGCAGCCCCGGGACAGAGAACACCGGGGAGCTGTTTTTT. Full variable domain (outside the CDR3, taken from reference TRBV5-1 and TRBJ2-2): KAGVTQTPRYLIKTRGQQVTLSCSPISGHRSVSWYQQTPGQGLQFLFEYFSETQRNKGNFPGRFSGRQFSNSRSEMNVSTLELGDSALYLCASSPGTENTGELFFGEGSRLTVL.

V is TRBV7-2 and J is TRBJ1-5; 7 nucleotides agree with TRBD1. This CDR3 comprises 16 residues. The germline V gene encodes CDR1 SGHTA and CDR2 FQGNSA. Trimming took 4 bases from V and 1 from J; bases not matched to a gene: 7. Here the CDR3 DNA reads TGTGCCAGCAGCTCCCACCCGACAGGGAGCAATCAGCCCCAGCATTTT. Encoded protein: CASSSHPTGSNQPQHF.

This sequence joins TRBV27 and TRBJ2-5; 13 nucleotides agree with TRBD2. The CDR3 runs 17 residues. Germline loops: CDR1 MNHEY, CDR2 SMNVEV (reference sequence). V shed 6 bases, J shed 5 bases, and the junction held 12 bases outside the gene matches. The CDR3 loop is CASSPQGLAGVVETQYF. The CDR3 region has the DNA TGTGCCAGCAGCCCCCAAGGACTAGCGGGAGTAGTGGAGACCCAGTACTTC.

V and J are TRBV28 and TRBJ2-1; 7 nucleotides match TRBD2. The germline CDR1 and CDR2 sequences are MDHEN and SYDVKM. The CDR3 extends over 16 amino acids. V lost 2 bases to trimming and J lost 0 bases; unmatched junction nucleotides: 4. The CDR3 nucleotides read TGTGCCAGCAGTTTAGCGGGCGGGAGCTCCTACAATGAGCAGTTCTTC. The encoded protein is CASSLAGGSSYNEQFF.